Listed below are T cell receptor beta chains from one sample, sequenced in a study of T cells after posttransplantation cyclophosphamide. Clones were sequenced by immunoSEQ multiplex PCR, and TCRdb holds only the in-frame ones, with some missing. The sample comprises 35,000 to 50,000 clones, 80% to 95% of which are singletons, and 2% to 2.5% rests with the top ten. The sequencing here drew on PBMCs, taken around 58 days after allogeneic stem cell transplant with posttransplant cyclophosphamide. Receptors were obtained from a male patient aged 55-69 years who received an allogeneic stem cell transplant from a related donor and was CMV-positive. Some T cells may be transferred from the graft donor. Each CDR3 is given with its conserved first and last residue. A D gene is named only where the DNA matches it firmly. Part of the rows lack a size; the others show once, few, many or a class for expanded clones.

v_call: TRBV9; j_call: TRBJ2-7; d_call: -; clone_size: -; cdr3_nt: TGTGCCAGCAGCGCCCTCGAGAGCTCCTACGAGCAGTACTTC; cdr3_aa: CASSALESSYEQYF
v_call: TRBV6-6; j_call: TRBJ2-3; d_call: -; clone_size: -; cdr3_nt: TGTGCCAGCAGTGGAGGGGGCCAAAGCACAGATACGCAGTATTTT; cdr3_aa: CASSGGGQSTDTQYF
v_call: TRBV10-3; j_call: TRBJ1-1; d_call: -; clone_size: few; cdr3_nt: TGTGCCATCAGTGAGCCCACGGGGTCAGCTTTCTTT; cdr3_aa: CAISEPTGSAFF
v_call: TRBV28; j_call: TRBJ1-1; d_call: -; clone_size: -; cdr3_nt: TGTGCCAGCAGTTCCCCGGGTATTGTGGCCCGTGAAGCTTTCTTT; cdr3_aa: CASSSPGIVAREAFF
v_call: TRBV2; j_call: TRBJ2-1; d_call: TRBD1; clone_size: -; cdr3_nt: TGTGCCAGCAGAAAGAGGACGGGACAGTCCTCCAATGAGCAGTTCTTC; cdr3_aa: CASRKRTGQSSNEQFF
v_call: TRBV27; j_call: TRBJ2-7; d_call: TRBD2; clone_size: -; cdr3_nt: TGTGCCAGCAAAGCGGGGACGGACTACGAGCAGTACTTC; cdr3_aa: CASKAGTDYEQYF
v_call: TRBV29-1; j_call: TRBJ2-2; d_call: TRBD2; clone_size: -; cdr3_nt: TGCAGCGTTTTAGCGGGGACCGGGGAGCTGTTTTTT; cdr3_aa: CSVLAGTGELFF
v_call: TRBV5-4; j_call: TRBJ2-5; d_call: TRBD2; clone_size: -; cdr3_nt: TGTGCCAGCAGCTCTTACGGGGCTAGCGGGGGTCGGCGAGAGACCCAGTACTTC; cdr3_aa: CASSSYGASGGRRETQYF
v_call: TRBV4-1; j_call: TRBJ1-3; d_call: TRBD1; clone_size: -; cdr3_nt: TGCGCCAGCTCCCCGAAAGACAGGGGAGGTCTCACCATATATTTT; cdr3_aa: CASSPKDRGGLTIYF
v_call: TRBV25-1; j_call: TRBJ2-5; d_call: -; clone_size: -; cdr3_nt: TGTGCCAGCAGTGCCGCAGGGAGGGAGACCCAGTACTTC; cdr3_aa: CASSAAGRETQYF
v_call: TRBV6-5; j_call: TRBJ1-2; d_call: -; clone_size: -; cdr3_nt: TGTGCCAGCACTGCCGGGGGGATCTATGGCTACACCTTC; cdr3_aa: CASTAGGIYGYTF
v_call: TRBV4-2; j_call: TRBJ2-5; d_call: -; clone_size: once; cdr3_nt: TGTGCCAGCAGCCAACCCAGCGTGGAGACCCAGTACTTC; cdr3_aa: CASSQPSVETQYF
v_call: TRBV7-8; j_call: TRBJ1-2; d_call: -; clone_size: once; cdr3_nt: TGTGCCAGCAGCTTAGAGAGAAGCTATGGCTACACCTTC; cdr3_aa: CASSLERSYGYTF
v_call: TRBV4-1; j_call: TRBJ2-5; d_call: -; clone_size: -; cdr3_nt: TGCGCCAGCAGCCAAGGGGTGCGGGAGACCCAGTACTTC; cdr3_aa: CASSQGVRETQYF
v_call: TRBV7-2; j_call: TRBJ1-5; d_call: -; clone_size: -; cdr3_nt: TGTGCCAGCAGCTTGTTCGGGGGTTGGCAGCCCCAGCATTTT; cdr3_aa: CASSLFGGWQPQHF
v_call: TRBV2; j_call: TRBJ1-1; d_call: TRBD1; clone_size: -; cdr3_nt: TGTGCCAGCAAGCCTAGGACAGGGGGTTTAGGGGTGAACACTGAAGCTTTCTTT; cdr3_aa: CASKPRTGGLGVNTEAFF
v_call: TRBV2; j_call: TRBJ2-4; d_call: TRBD2; clone_size: -; cdr3_nt: TGTGCCAGCAGAAGAAGCGGGGGGGCTCCCCTCGTTAGGAAAAACATTCAGTACTTC; cdr3_aa: CASRRSGGAPLVRKNIQYF
v_call: TRBV27; j_call: TRBJ1-5; d_call: TRBD1; clone_size: once; cdr3_nt: TGTGCCAGCGGGAGACAGGGAACCATCGGTCAGCCCCAGCATTTT; cdr3_aa: CASGRQGTIGQPQHF
v_call: TRBV7-8; j_call: TRBJ2-7; d_call: TRBD2; clone_size: -; cdr3_nt: TGTGCCAGCAGTGCATTATCGCACGCGGGGGACGAGCAGTACTTC; cdr3_aa: CASSALSHAGDEQYF
v_call: TRBV27; j_call: TRBJ1-2; d_call: -; clone_size: -; cdr3_nt: TGTGCCAGCAGCCCCGGGTCGGGAGGCTATGGCTACACCTTC; cdr3_aa: CASSPGSGGYGYTF
v_call: TRBV5-6; j_call: TRBJ1-4; d_call: -; clone_size: -; cdr3_nt: TGTGCCAGCAGCTTGGAGGGGCGGGAAAAACTGTTTTTT; cdr3_aa: CASSLEGREKLFF
v_call: TRBV6-1; j_call: TRBJ2-3; d_call: -; clone_size: -; cdr3_nt: TGTGCCAGCCGGGACCAGACGGCGGCAGGGGGGACGCAGTATTTT; cdr3_aa: CASRDQTAAGGTQYF
v_call: TRBV2; j_call: TRBJ1-1; d_call: TRBD1; clone_size: -; cdr3_nt: TGTGCCAGCTTCTGGGCAGGGGGATTATCGAACACTGAAGCTTTCTTT; cdr3_aa: CASFWAGGLSNTEAFF
v_call: TRBV7-9; j_call: TRBJ2-1; d_call: TRBD2; clone_size: -; cdr3_nt: TGTGCCAGCAGCTTGAGCGGGGGGGCCGATGAGCAGTTCTTC; cdr3_aa: CASSLSGGADEQFF
v_call: TRBV5-5; j_call: TRBJ1-2; d_call: -; clone_size: -; cdr3_nt: TGTGCCAGCAGCCCGGACTGGGCAGCGTATGGCTACACCTTC; cdr3_aa: CASSPDWAAYGYTF
v_call: TRBV19; j_call: TRBJ1-1; d_call: TRBD1; clone_size: -; cdr3_nt: TGTGCCAGTAGTAGACGGGACAGGGGGGTCTTGAACACTGAAGCTTTCTTT; cdr3_aa: CASSRRDRGVLNTEAFF
v_call: TRBV5-4; j_call: TRBJ2-7; d_call: TRBD2; clone_size: once; cdr3_nt: TGTGCCACGCAGCGCAGCGGGGATTACGAGCAGTACTTC; cdr3_aa: CATQRSGDYEQYF
v_call: TRBV7-2; j_call: TRBJ2-2; d_call: -; clone_size: -; cdr3_nt: TGTGCCAGCAGCTTAGGAGGGACAATGGGCACCGGGGAGCTGTTTTTT; cdr3_aa: CASSLGGTMGTGELFF
v_call: TRBV7-2; j_call: TRBJ1-1; d_call: TRBD1; clone_size: -; cdr3_nt: TGTGCCAGCAGCTCGCCAGGGGGCCGGACTGAAGCTTTCTTT; cdr3_aa: CASSSPGGRTEAFF
v_call: TRBV10-2; j_call: TRBJ1-1; d_call: -; clone_size: -; cdr3_nt: TGCGCCAGCAGTGAGTATCGCGGGAACACTGAAGCTTTCTTT; cdr3_aa: CASSEYRGNTEAFF
v_call: TRBV2; j_call: TRBJ1-2; d_call: -; clone_size: -; cdr3_nt: TGTGCCAGCAGTGAAAGCCGGTATGGCTACACCTTC; cdr3_aa: CASSESRYGYTF
v_call: TRBV2; j_call: TRBJ2-1; d_call: -; clone_size: -; cdr3_nt: TGTGCCAGCAGTGAATTCCAGGGGTCCTACAATGAGCAGTTCTTC; cdr3_aa: CASSEFQGSYNEQFF
v_call: TRBV19; j_call: TRBJ2-2; d_call: -; clone_size: -; cdr3_nt: TGTGCCAGTAGTATAAAGGGGCTGAACACCGGGGAGCTGTTTTTT; cdr3_aa: CASSIKGLNTGELFF
v_call: TRBV6-6; j_call: TRBJ1-5; d_call: TRBD1; clone_size: -; cdr3_nt: TGTGCCAGCAGTACTACAGGGGCGCTTCAGCCCCAGCATTTT; cdr3_aa: CASSTTGALQPQHF
v_call: TRBV5-1; j_call: TRBJ2-7; d_call: TRBD1; clone_size: once; cdr3_nt: TGCGCCAGCAGCCCGGACAGGTACGAGCAGTACTTC; cdr3_aa: CASSPDRYEQYF
v_call: TRBV30; j_call: TRBJ1-6; d_call: TRBD1; clone_size: -; cdr3_nt: TGTGCCTGGAACCCTCCGGGACAGCCTTATTCACCCCTCCACTTT; cdr3_aa: CAWNPPGQPYSPLHF
v_call: TRBV4-1; j_call: TRBJ2-2; d_call: -; clone_size: once; cdr3_nt: TGCGCCAGCAGCCAAGAGTCCAGCACCGGGGAGCTGTTTTTT; cdr3_aa: CASSQESSTGELFF